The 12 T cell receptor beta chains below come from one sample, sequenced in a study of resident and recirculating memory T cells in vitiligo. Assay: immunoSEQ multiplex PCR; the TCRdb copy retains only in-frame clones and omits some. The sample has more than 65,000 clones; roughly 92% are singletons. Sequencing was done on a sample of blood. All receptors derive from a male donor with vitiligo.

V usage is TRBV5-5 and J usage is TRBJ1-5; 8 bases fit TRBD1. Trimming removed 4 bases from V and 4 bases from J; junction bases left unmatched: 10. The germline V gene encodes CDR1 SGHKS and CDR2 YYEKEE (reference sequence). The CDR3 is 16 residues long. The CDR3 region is CASSPLGQGGNQPQHF. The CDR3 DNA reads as TGTGCCAGCAGCCCCCTAGGACAGGGTGGGAATCAGCCCCAGCATTTT.

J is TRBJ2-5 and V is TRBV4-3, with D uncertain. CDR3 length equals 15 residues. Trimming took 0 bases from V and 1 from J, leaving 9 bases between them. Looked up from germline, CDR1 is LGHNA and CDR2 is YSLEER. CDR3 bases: TGCGCCAGCAGCCAAGAATACACAACCCAAGAGACCCAGTACTTC. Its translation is CASSQEYTTQETQYF.

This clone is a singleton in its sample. CDR3 sequence: CASSEGQGPFYEQYF. Written as DNA, the CDR3 is TGTGCCAGCAGTGAAGGCCAGGGTCCCTTCTACGAGCAGTACTTC. The rearrangement links TRBV6-1 to TRBJ2-7, with a weak D call TRBD1 (5 bases). V lost 1 base to trimming and J lost 3 bases, with 13 bases between them. Germline CDR1 is MNHNS and CDR2 is SASEGT. The CDR3 spans 15 residues.

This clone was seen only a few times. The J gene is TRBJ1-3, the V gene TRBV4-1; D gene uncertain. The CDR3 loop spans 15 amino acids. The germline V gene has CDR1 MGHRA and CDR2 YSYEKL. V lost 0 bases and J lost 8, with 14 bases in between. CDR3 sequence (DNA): TGCGCCAGCAGCCAAGATGTTACTTATGTGGACACCATATATTTT. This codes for CASSQDVTYVDTIYF.

CDR3 protein: CASSLEGVLGTQYF. The CDR3 region has the DNA TGTGCCAGCAGCTTGGAGGGGGTCCTCGGGACCCAGTACTTC. The rearrangement links TRBV5-4 to TRBJ2-5; D perhaps matches TRBD1 (6 bases). The CDR3 consists of 14 residues. Between the trimmed V and J ends, which lost 0 bases and 7 bases, there was a span of 13 bases. CDR1 is SGHNT and CDR2 is YYREEE in the germline V gene (reference sequence). The full variable domain, with the rest looked up from reference TRBV5-4 and TRBJ2-5, is ETGVTQSPTHLIKTRGQQVTLRCSSQSGHNTVSWYQQALGQGPQFIFQYYREEENGRGNFPPRFSGLQFPNYSSELNVNALELDDSALYLCASSLEGVLGTQYFGPGTRLLVL.

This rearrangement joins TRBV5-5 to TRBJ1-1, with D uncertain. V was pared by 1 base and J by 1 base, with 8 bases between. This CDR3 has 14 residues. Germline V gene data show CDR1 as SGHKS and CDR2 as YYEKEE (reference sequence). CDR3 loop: CASSLRAGNTEAFF. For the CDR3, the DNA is TGTGCCAGCAGCTTGAGGGCGGGGAACACTGAAGCTTTCTTT.

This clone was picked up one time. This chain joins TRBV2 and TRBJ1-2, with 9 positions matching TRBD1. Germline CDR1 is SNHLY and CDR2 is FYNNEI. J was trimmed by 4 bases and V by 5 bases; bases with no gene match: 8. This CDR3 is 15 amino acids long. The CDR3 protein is CASSPGTGLAYGYTF. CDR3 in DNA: TGTGCCAGCAGTCCCGGGACAGGGCTCGCCTATGGCTACACCTTC.

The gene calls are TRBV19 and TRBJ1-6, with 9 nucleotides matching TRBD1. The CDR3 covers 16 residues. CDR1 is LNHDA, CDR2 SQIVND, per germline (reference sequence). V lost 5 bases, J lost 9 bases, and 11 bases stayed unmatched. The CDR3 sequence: CASSPPQGALGSPLHF. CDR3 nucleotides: TGTGCCAGTAGTCCCCCACAGGGGGCGTTAGGTTCACCCCTCCACTTT.

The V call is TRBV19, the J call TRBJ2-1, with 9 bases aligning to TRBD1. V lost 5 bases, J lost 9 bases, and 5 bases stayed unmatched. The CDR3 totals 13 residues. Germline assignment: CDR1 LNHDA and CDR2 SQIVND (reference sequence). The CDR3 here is CASSYGTGREQFF. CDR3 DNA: TGTGCCAGTAGTTACGGGACAGGGCGTGAGCAGTTCTTC.

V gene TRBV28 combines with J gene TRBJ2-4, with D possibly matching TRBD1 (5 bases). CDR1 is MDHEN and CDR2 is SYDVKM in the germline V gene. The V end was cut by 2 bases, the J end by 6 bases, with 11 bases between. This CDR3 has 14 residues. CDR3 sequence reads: CASSLEQGVNIQYF. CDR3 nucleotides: TGTGCCAGCAGTTTAGAGCAGGGCGTAAACATTCAGTACTTC.

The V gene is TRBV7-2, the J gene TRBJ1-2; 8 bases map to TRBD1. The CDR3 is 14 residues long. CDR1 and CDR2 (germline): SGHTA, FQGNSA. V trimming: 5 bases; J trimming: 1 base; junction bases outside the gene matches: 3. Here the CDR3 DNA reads TGTGCCAGCAGCCTGACAGGGGATAACTATGGCTACACCTTC. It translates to CASSLTGDNYGYTF.

The CDR3 sequence is CASRGLAGGGEQFF. The CDR3 DNA sequence: TGTGCCAGCCGTGGACTAGCGGGGGGGGGTGAGCAGTTCTTC. This sequence joins TRBV2 and TRBJ2-1; 15 positions match TRBD2. CDR1 is SNHLY and CDR2 is FYNNEI in the germline V gene. Trimming took 8 bases from V and 9 from J; bases not matched to a gene: 5. This CDR3 contains 14 residues.